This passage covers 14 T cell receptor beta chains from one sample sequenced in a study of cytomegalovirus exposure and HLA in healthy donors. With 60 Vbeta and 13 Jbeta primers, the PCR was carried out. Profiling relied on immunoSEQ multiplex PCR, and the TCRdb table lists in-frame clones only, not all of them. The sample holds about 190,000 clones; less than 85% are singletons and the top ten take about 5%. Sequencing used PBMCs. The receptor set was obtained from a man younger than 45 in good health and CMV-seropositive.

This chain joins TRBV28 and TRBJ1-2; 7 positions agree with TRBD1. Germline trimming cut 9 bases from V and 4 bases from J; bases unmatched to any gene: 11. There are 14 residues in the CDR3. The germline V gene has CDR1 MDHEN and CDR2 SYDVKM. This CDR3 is CASSQGGRVYGYTF. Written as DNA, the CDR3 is TGTGCCAGTAGCCAGGGGGGACGGGTCTATGGCTACACCTTC.

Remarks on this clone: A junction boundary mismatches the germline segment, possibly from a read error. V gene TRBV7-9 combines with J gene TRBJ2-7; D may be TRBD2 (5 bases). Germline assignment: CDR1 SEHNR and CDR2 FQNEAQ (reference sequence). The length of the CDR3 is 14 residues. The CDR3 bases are TGTTCCAGCAGCTTAGGGCAGGAGGTCGACGAGCAGTACTTC. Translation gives CSSSLGQEVDEQYF.

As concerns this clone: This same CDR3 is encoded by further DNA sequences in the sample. The CDR3 here is CASSPSGMGEKLFF. CDR3 in DNA: TGTGCCAGCAGCCCGTCGGGAATGGGTGAAAAACTGTTTTTT. V is TRBV6-5 and J is TRBJ1-4; D gene ambiguous. V was shortened by 6 bases and J by 7 bases, with 15 bases between the two germline ends. Germline-derived CDR1 and CDR2 are MNHEY and SVGAGI. The CDR3 extends over 14 amino acids.

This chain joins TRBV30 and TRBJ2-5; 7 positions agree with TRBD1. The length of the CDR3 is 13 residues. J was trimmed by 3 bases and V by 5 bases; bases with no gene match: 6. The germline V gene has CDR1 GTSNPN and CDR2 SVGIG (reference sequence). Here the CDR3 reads CAWEVGTEETQYF. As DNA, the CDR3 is TGTGCCTGGGAGGTGGGGACAGAAGAGACCCAGTACTTC.

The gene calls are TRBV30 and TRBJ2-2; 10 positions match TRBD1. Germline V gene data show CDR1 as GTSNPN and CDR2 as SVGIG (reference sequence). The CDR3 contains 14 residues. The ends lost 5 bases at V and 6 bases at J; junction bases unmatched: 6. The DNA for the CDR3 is TGTGCCTGGGTCCGGGACAGGGGTCCCGGGGAGCTGTTTTTT. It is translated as CAWVRDRGPGELFF.

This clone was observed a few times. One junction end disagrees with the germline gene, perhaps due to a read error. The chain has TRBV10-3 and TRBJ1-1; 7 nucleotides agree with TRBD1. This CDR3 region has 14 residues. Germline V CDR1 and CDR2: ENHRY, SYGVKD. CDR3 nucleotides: TGTGCCAGCAGTTACAGAGGGGGCTGGCGGGAAGCTTTCTTT. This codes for CASSYRGGWREAFF.

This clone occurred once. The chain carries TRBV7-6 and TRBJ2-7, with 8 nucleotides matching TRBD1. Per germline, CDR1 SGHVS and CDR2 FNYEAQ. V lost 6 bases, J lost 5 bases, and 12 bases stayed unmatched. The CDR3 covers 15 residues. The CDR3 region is CASSQGTGLLHEQYF. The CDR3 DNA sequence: TGTGCCAGCAGTCAAGGGACAGGTCTTCTTCACGAGCAGTACTTC.

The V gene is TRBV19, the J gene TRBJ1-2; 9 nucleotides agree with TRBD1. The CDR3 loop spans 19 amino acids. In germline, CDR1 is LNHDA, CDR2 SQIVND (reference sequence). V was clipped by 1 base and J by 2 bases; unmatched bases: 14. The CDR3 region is CASSIGYGQGRSLNYGYTF. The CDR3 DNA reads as TGTGCCAGTAGTATAGGATACGGACAGGGGCGCTCTCTGAACTATGGCTACACCTTC.

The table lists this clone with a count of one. The CDR3 is CASRGTPGETQYF. CDR3 coding DNA: TGTGCCAGTCGAGGCACCCCGGGGGAGACCCAGTACTTC. V gene TRBV2 combines with J gene TRBJ2-5, with a possible D match to TRBD2 (5 bases). This CDR3 has 13 residues. Germline assignment: CDR1 SNHLY and CDR2 FYNNEI. Trimming removed 9 bases from V and 5 bases from J, with 16 bases in between.

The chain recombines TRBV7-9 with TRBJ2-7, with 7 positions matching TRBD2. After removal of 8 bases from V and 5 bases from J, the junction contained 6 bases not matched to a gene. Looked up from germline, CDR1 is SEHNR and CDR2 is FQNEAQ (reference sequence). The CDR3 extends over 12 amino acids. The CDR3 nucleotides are TGTGCCAGCTCTGGGGGGGGAAACGAGCAGTACTTC. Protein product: CASSGGGNEQYF.

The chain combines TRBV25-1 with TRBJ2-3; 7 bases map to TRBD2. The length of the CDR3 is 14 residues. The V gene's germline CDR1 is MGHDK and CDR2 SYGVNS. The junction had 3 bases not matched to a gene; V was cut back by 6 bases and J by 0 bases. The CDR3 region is CASRGGSSTDTQYF. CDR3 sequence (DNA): TGTGCCAGCAGGGGGGGGAGTAGCACAGATACGCAGTATTTT.

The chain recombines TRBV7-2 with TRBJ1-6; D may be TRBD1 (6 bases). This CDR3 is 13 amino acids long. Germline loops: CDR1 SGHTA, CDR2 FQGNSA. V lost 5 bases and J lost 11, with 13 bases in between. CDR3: CASSLQGLTPLHF. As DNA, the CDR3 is TGTGCCAGCAGCCTTCAGGGGTTGACACCCCTCCACTTT. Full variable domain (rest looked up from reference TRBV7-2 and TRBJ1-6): GAGVSQSPSNKVTEKGKDVELRCDPISGHTALYWYRQSLGQGLEFLIYFQGNSAPDKSGLPSDRFSAERTGGSVSTLTIQRTQQEDSAVYLCASSLQGLTPLHFGNGTRLTVT.

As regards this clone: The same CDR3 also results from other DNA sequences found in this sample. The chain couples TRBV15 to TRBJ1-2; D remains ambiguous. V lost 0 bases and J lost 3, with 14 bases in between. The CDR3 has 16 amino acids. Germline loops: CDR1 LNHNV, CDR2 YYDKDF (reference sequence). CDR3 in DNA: TGTGCCACCAGCAGAGAATACGTCCGATCGGACTATGGCTACACCTTC. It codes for CATSREYVRSDYGYTF.

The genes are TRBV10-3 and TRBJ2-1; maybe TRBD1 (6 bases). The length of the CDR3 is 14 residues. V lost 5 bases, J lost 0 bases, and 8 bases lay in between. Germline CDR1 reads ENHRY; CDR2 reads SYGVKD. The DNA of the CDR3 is TGTGCCATCAGTAAGGACAGCTCCTACAATGAGCAGTTCTTC. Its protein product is CAISKDSSYNEQFF.